These 23 T cell receptor beta chains came from one sample sequenced in a study of memory CD4+ T cells and cytomegalovirus serostatus. Single viable CD3+CD4+CD8-CD45RO+ cells were sorted as the memory CD4+ T cells. Produced via immunoSEQ multiplex PCR; TCRdb's table is partial and in-frame only. The data contain about 61,000 clones, 75% to 90% of them singletons. Source material: memory CD4+ T cells from blood. These receptors originate from an adult in good health and CMV-seronegative.

The J gene is TRBJ1-1, the V gene TRBV28; TRBD1 agrees at 10 bases. Germline CDR1 and CDR2: MDHEN and SYDVKM. V dropped 6 bases and J dropped 7; count of bases not matched to a gene: 11. The CDR3 has 15 amino acids. CDR3 loop: CASSSFGTGDSEAFF. In DNA form, the CDR3 reads TGTGCCAGCAGCTCCTTTGGGACAGGGGATAGTGAAGCTTTCTTT.

This clone showed up just a few times. This chain connects TRBV6-1 to TRBJ1-5; no firm D call. This CDR3 region has 13 residues. Trimming took off 7 bases at V and 1 base at J, with 8 bases between the two ends. Germline V gives CDR1 MNHNS, CDR2 SASEGT. The CDR3 nucleotides are TGTGCCAGCACTTCCTACAGCAATCAGCCCCAGCATTTT. Translating it yields CASTSYSNQPQHF.

This chain joins TRBV9 and TRBJ2-3; TRBD1 might be the D (6 bases). The CDR3 covers 14 residues. Trimming removed 1 base from V and 2 bases from J, with 8 bases in between. Germline V gene lookup returns CDR1 SGDLS and CDR2 YYNGEE. The CDR3 loop is CASSVRGSTDTQYF. The CDR3 DNA follows: TGTGCCAGCAGCGTAAGGGGGTCCACAGATACGCAGTATTTT. The full variable domain, completed using reference TRBV9 and TRBJ2-3, is DSGVTQTPKHLITATGQRVTLRCSPRSGDLSVYWYQQSLDQGLQFLIQYYNGEERAKGNILERFSAQQFPDLHSELNLSSLELGDSALYFCASSVRGSTDTQYFGPGTRLTVL.

The chain combines TRBV6-1 with TRBJ1-2; D is unclear. Germline loops: CDR1 MNHNS, CDR2 SASEGT. V lost 7 bases to trimming and J lost 8 bases, with 23 bases between them. This CDR3 has 15 amino acids. The DNA for the CDR3 is TGTGCCAGCAACCCCGTGGTCCCGTTTGGGGAGGGCTACACCTTC. Translating gives CASNPVVPFGEGYTF.

The table lists this clone with a count of one. This chain uses TRBV2 with TRBJ1-4; no firm D call. The germline V gene encodes CDR1 SNHLY and CDR2 FYNNEI. The CDR3 has 15 residues. Between the trimmed V and J ends, which lost 6 bases and 4 bases, there was a span of 15 bases. CDR3 in DNA: TGTGCCAGCAGCCCCGGGCGCCGGGGTAATGAAAAACTGTTTTTT. Translation: CASSPGRRGNEKLFF.

The CDR3: CASSDRSTGEKLFF. CDR3 sequence (DNA): TGTGCCAGCAGCGACCGGAGCACGGGGGAAAAACTGTTTTTT. The chain combines TRBV7-2 with TRBJ1-4; D is unresolved. CDR3 length equals 14 residues. V gave up 5 bases and J gave up 8 bases, with 15 bases separating them. Germline loops: CDR1 SGHTA, CDR2 FQGNSA.

The V call is TRBV6-1, the J call TRBJ1-6, with no clear D. Germline V gene sequence: CDR1 MNHNS, CDR2 SASEGT. This CDR3 region has 15 residues. V gave up 4 bases and J gave up 7 bases, with 14 bases separating them. CDR3 in amino acids: CASSVGFGFNSPLHF. CDR3 bases: TGTGCCAGCAGTGTGGGATTTGGTTTCAATTCACCCCTCCACTTT.

Here the CDR3 reads CASSQLADLYNEQFF. In DNA form, the CDR3 reads TGTGCCAGCAGCCAACTAGCGGACCTCTACAATGAGCAGTTCTTC. The rearrangement joins TRBV6-1 to TRBJ2-1; 8 bases line up with TRBD2. Germline trimming cut 6 bases from V and 3 bases from J; bases unmatched to any gene: 7. Germline V gene sequence: CDR1 MNHNS, CDR2 SASEGT. The CDR3 extends over 15 amino acids.

The chain is built from TRBV6-5 and TRBJ2-1; no definite D call. There are 15 residues in the CDR3. Deletions cut 6 bases from V and 0 bases from J, with 12 bases between. From germline, CDR1 is MNHEY and CDR2 SVGAGI. CDR3: CASRLQESSYNEQFF. CDR3 nucleotide sequence: TGTGCCAGCAGACTCCAGGAGAGCTCCTACAATGAGCAGTTCTTC.

This chain connects TRBV6-1 to TRBJ2-2; a weak D match, TRBD1 (7 bases). The CDR3 is 14 amino acids. Germline V CDR1 and CDR2: MNHNS, SASEGT. Between the trimmed V and J ends, which lost 3 bases and 4 bases, there was a span of 9 bases. CDR3 sequence (DNA): TGTGCCAGCAGTGAGCAGGGGGGCACCGGGGAGCTGTTTTTT. It codes for CASSEQGGTGELFF.

The sample holds one count of this clone. The V gene is TRBV7-2, the J gene TRBJ2-3; no clear D gene. With 8 bases removed from V and 7 bases from J, the gap between germline ends came to 10 bases. The CDR3 extends over 11 amino acids. Germline CDR1 is SGHTA and CDR2 is FQGNSA. This chain's CDR3 is CASGARNTQYF. Written as DNA, the CDR3 is TGTGCCAGCGGTGCCCGGAATACGCAGTATTTT.

This chain uses TRBV10-3 with TRBJ2-5, with TRBD2 matching 8 bases. The CDR3 sequence is 15 residues long. From germline, CDR1 is ENHRY and CDR2 SYGVKD. V dropped 2 bases and J dropped 3; count of bases not matched to a gene: 5. CDR3 in amino acids: CAISEGAGGEETQYF. The CDR3 region has the DNA TGTGCCATCAGTGAGGGTGCGGGGGGCGAAGAGACCCAGTACTTC.

This clone was picked up one time. The rearrangement joins TRBV11-2 to TRBJ1-5; 7 bases line up with TRBD1. CDR1 SGHAT and CDR2 FQNNGV come from the germline V gene. V lost 5 bases to trimming and J lost 7 bases; unmatched junction nucleotides: 8. The CDR3 length is 14 residues. The CDR3 spells CASSEEGAGQPQHF. The CDR3 nucleotides are TGTGCCAGCAGCGAGGAGGGGGCTGGACAGCCCCAGCATTTT.

The chain is built from TRBV5-6 and TRBJ2-2, with 8 bases that match TRBD1. This CDR3 has 15 residues. Germline V gives CDR1 SGHDT, CDR2 YYEEEE. V lost 4 bases to trimming and J lost 10 bases; unmatched junction nucleotides: 12. The CDR3 DNA reads TGTGCCAGCAGCCCACTGCAGGGGGCTGGGGAGGAGCTGTTTTTT. Protein: CASSPLQGAGEELFF. The full variable domain, with the rest looked up from reference TRBV5-6 and TRBJ2-2, is DAGVTQSPTHLIKTRGQQVTLRCSPKSGHDTVSWYQQALGQGPQFIFQYYEEEERQRGNFPDRFSGHQFPNYSSELNVNALLLGDSALYLCASSPLQGAGEELFFGEGSRLTVL.

The V call is TRBV19, the J call TRBJ1-5; 8 bases fit TRBD1. CDR1 and CDR2 (germline): LNHDA, SQIVND (reference sequence). The CDR3 extends over 14 amino acids. V was clipped by 6 bases and J by 2 bases; unmatched bases: 3. The CDR3 coding sequence is TGTGCCAGTAGACAGGGGGGGGGCAATCAGCCCCAGCATTTT. This codes for CASRQGGGNQPQHF.

J is TRBJ1-6 and V is TRBV4-2; 7 bases agree with TRBD1. The CDR3 length is 17 residues. Trimming took 0 bases from V and 2 from J; bases not matched to a gene: 4. Looked up from germline, CDR1 is LGHNA and CDR2 is YNFKEQ. The CDR3 reads CASSQDADRAYNSPLHF. For the CDR3, the DNA is TGTGCCAGCAGCCAAGATGCCGACAGGGCCTATAATTCACCCCTCCACTTT.

In regard to this clone: Compared with germline, one end of the junction differs, possibly owing to a read error. Written as DNA, the CDR3 is TGTGCCAGCAGCTTGACAGGGACCTTAAATGGCTACACCTTC. This encodes CASSLTGTLNGYTF. J is TRBJ1-2 and V is TRBV5-1, with 7 bases matching TRBD1. Germline V CDR1 and CDR2: SGHRS, YFSETQ. The CDR3 has 14 residues. The full variable domain, with the rest looked up from reference TRBV5-1 and TRBJ1-2, is KAGVTQTPRYLIKTRGQQVTLSCSPISGHRSVSWYQQTPGQGLQFLFEYFSETQRNKGNFPGRFSGRQFSNSRSEMNVSTLELGDSALYLCASSLTGTLNGYTFGSGTRLTVV.

The CDR3: CASSLGVGLMNTEAFF. The DNA of the CDR3 is TGTGCCAGCAGCTTAGGAGTCGGATTAATGAACACTGAAGCTTTCTTT. This rearrangement joins TRBV7-2 to TRBJ1-1; D not certain. Germline assignment: CDR1 SGHTA and CDR2 FQGNSA. The CDR3 runs 16 residues. V lost 1 base and J 0 bases, leaving 12 bases between the germline ends.

The genes are TRBV7-9 and TRBJ2-2; D gene ambiguous. Germline assignment: CDR1 SEHNR and CDR2 FQNEAQ (reference sequence). The CDR3 runs to 14 residues. With 5 bases removed from V and 2 bases from J, the gap between germline ends came to 9 bases. The CDR3 DNA is TGTGCCAGCAGCGCCCGGCTAAACACCGGGGAGCTGTTTTTT. Its translation is CASSARLNTGELFF.

The chain uses TRBV11-1 and TRBJ2-4, with D unclear. The CDR3 runs to 15 residues. CDR1 SGHAT and CDR2 FQDESV come from the germline V gene (reference sequence). Trimming took 1 base from V and 3 from J, leaving 10 bases between them. In DNA form, the CDR3 reads TGTGCCAGCAGCTTAGATGGGTTTGGCAAAAACATTCAGTACTTC. This translates into CASSLDGFGKNIQYF.

The chain carries TRBV30 and TRBJ1-2; maybe TRBD1 (5 bases). Germline values: CDR1 GTSNPN, CDR2 SVGIG (reference sequence). The CDR3 totals 15 residues. V lost 2 bases, J lost 7 bases, and 20 bases lay in between. In DNA, the CDR3 is TGTGCCTGGAGTCGGCAGGGTGTAGGAGTTATTGGCTACACCTTC. Translation: CAWSRQGVGVIGYTF.

In regard to this clone: Different DNA sequences within this sample yield the same CDR3. The chain combines TRBV2 with TRBJ2-7; D may be TRBD1 (5 bases). CDR1 and CDR2 (germline): SNHLY, FYNNEI. The length of the CDR3 is 14 residues. V was trimmed by 2 bases and J by 1 base, leaving 9 bases between them. CDR3 sequence reads: CASSEQGESYEQYF. CDR3 coding DNA: TGTGCCAGCAGTGAACAGGGTGAATCCTACGAGCAGTACTTC.

This clone appeared a few times. The genes are TRBV7-9 and TRBJ1-1, with D tentatively TRBD1 (5 bases). V was trimmed by 8 bases and J by 1 base, leaving 11 bases between them. The CDR3 loop spans 13 amino acids. From germline, CDR1 is SEHNR and CDR2 FQNEAQ (reference sequence). CDR3 nucleotides: TGTGCCAGCGTAAGGGGCCAGAACACTGAAGCTTTCTTT. It encodes CASVRGQNTEAFF.